A single sample is the source of the 8 T cell receptor beta chains below, sequenced in a study of blood T cell repertoires in COVID-19. Here immunoSEQ multiplex PCR was the method, and the copy in TCRdb shows in-frame clones only, minus some. The table records under 150,000 clones, 84% of them present only once. Sequenced: peripheral blood. These receptors all come from a woman older than 75 with acute or convalescent COVID-19.

This rearrangement joins TRBV25-1 to TRBJ2-7; TRBD2 aligns across 9 bases. This CDR3 has 15 residues. J gave up 3 bases and V 6 bases, and 9 bases lay outside the gene matches. The V gene's germline CDR1 is MGHDK and CDR2 SYGVNS. CDR3 sequence reads: CASRRDLAGNYEQYF. CDR3 in DNA: TGTGCCAGCAGGAGGGATCTAGCGGGGAACTACGAGCAGTACTTC.

The gene calls are TRBV19 and TRBJ1-2; unclear D gene. Germline V gives CDR1 LNHDA, CDR2 SQIVND (reference sequence). CDR3 size: 14 residues. Trimming shortened V by 7 bases and J by 4 bases, and 16 bases separated the two germline ends. In nucleotides, the CDR3 is TGTGCCAGTAACTCCCGTTGGTCGGGCTATGGCTACACCTTC. Protein product: CASNSRWSGYGYTF.

The chain combines TRBV2 with TRBJ2-3, with D perhaps TRBD1 (6 bases). This CDR3 region has 15 residues. Germline lookup yields CDR1 SNHLY and CDR2 FYNNEI. V was trimmed by 6 bases and J by 2 bases, leaving 15 bases between them. CDR3 sequence reads: CASRLRTDDTDTQYF. CDR3 bases: TGTGCCAGCAGGCTGCGGACAGACGACACAGATACGCAGTATTTT.

The V and J genes are TRBV3-1 (or the pseudogene TRBV3-2) and TRBJ2-4, with D uncertain. Trimming stripped 0 bases from V and 0 bases from J, with 12 bases between. CDR1 is LGHDT, CDR2 YNNKEL, per germline (reference sequence). The CDR3 is made up of 17 amino acids. CDR3 DNA sequence: TGTGCCAGCAGCCAAGAACCAGGTCCTATAGCCAAAAACATTCAGTACTTC. Translation gives CASSQEPGPIAKNIQYF.

The rearrangement links TRBV19 to TRBJ2-7, with 8 bases matching TRBD1. CDR1 and CDR2 from the germline V gene are LNHDA and SQIVND (reference sequence). V shed 5 bases, J shed 4 bases, and the junction held 7 bases outside the gene matches. This CDR3 region has 14 residues. This CDR3 reads CASSWAGGPYEQYF. The CDR3 coding sequence is TGTGCCAGTAGTTGGGCAGGGGGCCCTTACGAGCAGTACTTC.

The CDR3 DNA is TGTGCCAGCAGCATGGGACAGGGCCCCGGGGAGCTGTTTTTT. Protein product: CASSMGQGPGELFF. The chain couples TRBV7-2 to TRBJ2-2; TRBD1 aligns across 9 bases. V gave up 5 bases and J gave up 6 bases; unmatched junction bases: 4. This CDR3 is 14 amino acids long. Per the germline V gene, CDR1 is SGHTA and CDR2 is FQGNSA.

The chain carries TRBV27 and TRBJ1-2; weak D call: TRBD1 (5 bases). From germline, CDR1 is MNHEY and CDR2 SMNVEV (reference sequence). The CDR3 extends over 13 amino acids. Trimming pared 0 bases from V and 7 bases from J, leaving 9 bases between. CDR3 nucleotide sequence: TGTGCCAGCAGTTTATCAGGGGAAGGTGGCTACACCTTC. Its translation is CASSLSGEGGYTF.

This rearrangement joins TRBV29-1 to TRBJ2-7; a weak D match, TRBD2 (6 bases). The length of the CDR3 is 12 residues. The V gene lost 3 bases and the J gene lost 5 bases, with 11 bases spanning the gap. The V gene's germline CDR1 is SQVTM and CDR2 ANQGSEA. Written as DNA, the CDR3 is TGCAGCGTTGAGGAGGGTTACCACGAGCAGTACTTC. This encodes CSVEEGYHEQYF.